Presented here are 27 T cell receptor beta chains from one specimen sequenced in a study of T cell responses to AZD1222 COVID-19 vaccine. Using immunoSEQ multiplex PCR, the repertoire was profiled, and TCRdb retains in-frame clones only, with some absent. This sample has roughly 150,000 clones, with more than 75% found just once. Material: peripheral blood, obtained 28 days after the second AZD1222 dose. These receptors originate from an adult who received the AZD1222 COVID-19 vaccine.

The chain recombines TRBV30 with TRBJ1-2; possibly TRBD1 for D (5 bases). V lost 2 bases and J lost 2, with 9 bases in between. The CDR3 is made up of 13 amino acids. Germline CDR1 and CDR2: GTSNPN and SVGIG (reference sequence). CDR3 nucleotide sequence: TGTGCCTGGAGTATACAGGCGAACTATGGCTACACCTTC. It is translated as CAWSIQANYGYTF.

Regarding this clone: Other DNA sequences in the same sample also yield this CDR3. The J gene is TRBJ1-6, the V gene TRBV12-3 or TRBV12-4, with unresolved D. The V end lost 2 bases, the J end lost 7 bases, and 3 bases lay between the germline ends. There are 12 residues in the CDR3. The CDR3 loop is CASSLQNSPLHF. DNA of the CDR3: TGTGCCAGCAGTTTACAGAATTCACCCCTCCACTTT.

The chain links TRBV5-6 to TRBJ1-2; TRBD1 aligns across 8 bases. The CDR3 has 14 amino acids. The V gene's germline CDR1 is SGHDT and CDR2 YYEEEE. V dropped 7 bases and J dropped 0; count of bases not matched to a gene: 5. The chain's CDR3 is CASSTGAANYGYTF. CDR3 sequence (DNA): TGTGCCAGCTCGACAGGGGCAGCTAACTATGGCTACACCTTC.

The chain links TRBV12-3 or TRBV12-4 to TRBJ1-2; D is undetermined. The CDR3 length is 12 residues. V lost 2 bases to trimming and J lost 6 bases, with 7 bases between them. In nucleotides, the CDR3 is TGTGCCAGCAGTTTACTACTAAATGGCTACACCTTC. Translation gives CASSLLLNGYTF.

This chain connects TRBV12-3 or TRBV12-4 to TRBJ1-1, with D possibly TRBD1 on 6 matching bases. Trimming shortened V by 6 bases and J by 4 bases, and 12 bases separated the two germline ends. There are 13 residues in the CDR3. CDR3 protein: CASSQDRITEAFF. In DNA, the CDR3 is TGTGCCAGCAGCCAAGACAGGATCACTGAAGCTTTCTTT.

This clone came up once. This sequence joins TRBV27 and TRBJ1-6; the D is unclear. The CDR3 has 15 residues. Trimming cost V 1 base and J 8 bases, with 12 bases left between them. Germline lookup yields CDR1 MNHEY and CDR2 SMNVEV (reference sequence). The CDR3 DNA follows: TGTGCCAGCAGTTTATACCCCATTGCGGATTCACCCCTCCACTTT. Its protein product is CASSLYPIADSPLHF.

The chain employs TRBV30 and TRBJ2-1, with TRBD2 matching over 13 bases. Germline values: CDR1 GTSNPN, CDR2 SVGIG (reference sequence). This CDR3 contains 15 residues. V dropped 4 bases and J dropped 6; count of bases not matched to a gene: 6. The CDR3 protein is CAWKWTSGSFNEQFF. As DNA, the CDR3 is TGTGCCTGGAAGTGGACTAGCGGGAGTTTCAATGAGCAGTTCTTC.

The rearrangement links TRBV10-1 to TRBJ1-1; D gene unclear. Germline V gives CDR1 WNHNN, CDR2 SYGVQD (reference sequence). Trimming removed 3 bases from V and 0 bases from J, with 5 bases in between. The CDR3 runs 13 residues. The CDR3 nucleotides are TGCGCCAGCAGTGATACCATGAACACTGAAGCTTTCTTT. Protein product: CASSDTMNTEAFF.

This rearrangement joins TRBV7-9 to TRBJ1-3; D ambiguous. The V gene lost 5 bases and the J gene lost 2 bases, with 16 bases spanning the gap. Germline loops: CDR1 SEHNR, CDR2 FQNEAQ (reference sequence). This CDR3 has 16 amino acids. The CDR3 sequence is CASSLPQERAGNTIYF. CDR3 DNA sequence: TGTGCCAGCAGCCTCCCCCAGGAGAGAGCTGGAAACACCATATATTTT.

The chain couples TRBV7-8 to TRBJ1-5; no reliable D call. V was shortened by 5 bases and J by 2 bases, with 16 bases between the two germline ends. CDR3 length: 16 amino acids. Germline CDR1 SGHVS, CDR2 FQNEAQ. The CDR3 sequence: CASSGPGLRGNQPQHF. CDR3 DNA: TGTGCCAGCAGCGGCCCCGGGCTAAGGGGCAATCAGCCCCAGCATTTT.

CDR3 DNA sequence: TGTGCCAGCAGCGAAAGGGCGGGAGAGCAGTACTTC. It is translated as CASSERAGEQYF. V usage is TRBV9 and J usage is TRBJ2-7, with a weak D call TRBD2 (6 bases). CDR3 length: 12 residues. The germline V gene encodes CDR1 SGDLS and CDR2 YYNGEE. Between the trimmed V and J ends, which lost 3 bases and 7 bases, there was a span of 11 bases.

This clone has only a few counts. V and J are TRBV2 and TRBJ1-6, with D maybe TRBD1 (5 bases). This CDR3 has 14 residues. V lost 3 bases to trimming and J lost 6 bases, with 9 bases between them. Germline lookup yields CDR1 SNHLY and CDR2 FYNNEI. CDR3 protein: CASSEPGGNSPLHF. In nucleotides, the CDR3 is TGTGCCAGCAGTGAGCCCGGGGGTAATTCACCCCTCCACTTT.

This sequence joins TRBV7-6 and TRBJ2-3; 10 nucleotides match TRBD2. Germline lookup yields CDR1 SGHVS and CDR2 FNYEAQ. V lost 1 base and J lost 3; bases outside the gene matches: 19. The CDR3 runs to 21 residues. The DNA for the CDR3 is TGTGCCAGCAGCTTAGGTTCGGGGGTAACGGCTAGCGGGAGACATACAGATACGCAGTATTTT. Translation: CASSLGSGVTASGRHTDTQYF.

V and J are TRBV5-8 and TRBJ2-2, with no clear D. The CDR3 length is 16 residues. Germline V gene data show CDR1 as SGHTS and CDR2 as YDEGEE. V was pared by 7 bases and J by 0 bases, with 16 bases between. The CDR3: CASRFPAKTNTGELFF. DNA for the CDR3: TGTGCCAGCCGATTTCCGGCAAAAACGAACACCGGGGAGCTGTTTTTT.

The chain has TRBV2 and TRBJ1-2; D possibly corresponds to TRBD1 (6 bases). Germline CDR1 SNHLY, CDR2 FYNNEI. V lost 6 bases, J lost 4 bases, and 15 bases lay in between. The CDR3 sequence is 14 residues long. CDR3: CASSRDAGAYGYTF. The CDR3 nucleotides read TGTGCCAGCAGCCGGGACGCGGGGGCCTATGGCTACACCTTC.

This sequence joins TRBV24-1 and TRBJ1-1; maybe TRBD1 (5 bases). Germline V gene lookup returns CDR1 KGHDR and CDR2 SFDVKD. V was shortened by 5 bases and J by 0 bases, with 12 bases between the two germline ends. CDR3 length: 15 amino acids. Here the CDR3 DNA reads TGTGCCACCAGTGGTCCGGGGCCCCTGAACACTGAAGCTTTCTTT. Its protein product is CATSGPGPLNTEAFF.

The rearrangement uses TRBV5-1 and TRBJ1-4; no clear D. This CDR3 is 15 amino acids long. CDR1 is SGHRS and CDR2 is YFSETQ in the germline V gene. Trimming stripped 0 bases from V and 4 bases from J, with 10 bases between. The CDR3 DNA follows: TGCGCCAGCAGCTTGGAGGCCTTGGGTAATGAAAAACTGTTTTTT. As protein: CASSLEALGNEKLFF.

The V gene is TRBV18, the J gene TRBJ1-5; D perhaps matches TRBD1 (5 bases). Trimming removed 5 bases from V and 1 base from J, with 9 bases in between. The CDR3 runs to 14 residues. Germline V gene sequence: CDR1 KGHSH, CDR2 LQKENI. CDR3: CASSWDGSNQPQHF. The CDR3 coding sequence is TGTGCCAGCTCATGGGACGGGAGCAATCAGCCCCAGCATTTT.

This chain links TRBV7-6 with TRBJ2-1; TRBD2 matches 13 bases. Trimming cost V 5 bases and J 5 bases; bases outside gene matches: 18. This CDR3 has 20 residues. Germline CDR1 SGHVS, CDR2 FNYEAQ. CDR3 residues: CASSRDPGQMTSGRHNEQFF. The CDR3 nucleotides read TGTGCCAGCAGCCGGGATCCCGGGCAGATGACTAGCGGGAGGCACAATGAGCAGTTCTTC.

This clone was counted a few times. This chain connects TRBV5-4 to TRBJ2-7, with D perhaps given as TRBD1 or TRBD2 (5 bases each). The V gene's germline CDR1 is SGHNT and CDR2 YYREEE (reference sequence). This CDR3 has 14 amino acids. The ends were cut back, 2 bases at V and 2 bases at J, with 11 bases in the middle. This CDR3 is CASSLGREPYEQYF. CDR3 coding DNA: TGTGCCAGCAGCTTAGGCAGGGAGCCCTACGAGCAGTACTTC.

The chain recombines TRBV5-8 with TRBJ1-2; D gene unclear. Germline CDR1 and CDR2: SGHTS and YDEGEE. The CDR3 is made up of 14 amino acids. Trimming took 4 bases from V and 4 from J, leaving 14 bases between them. The DNA of the CDR3 is TGTGCCAGCAGCCAGGCATTACTAGTCTATGGCTACACCTTC. Translation: CASSQALLVYGYTF.

This chain connects TRBV11-2 to TRBJ1-2; 8 positions agree with TRBD1. The V and J ends lost 5 bases and 1 base, in that order; junction bases with no gene match: 6. The CDR3 runs 15 residues. Germline lookup yields CDR1 SGHAT and CDR2 FQNNGV. CDR3 in amino acids: CASSAPGQDNYGYTF. As DNA, the CDR3 is TGTGCCAGCAGCGCCCCGGGACAGGATAACTATGGCTACACCTTC.

The rearrangement joins TRBV7-2 to TRBJ1-4, with unresolved D. The CDR3 has 15 residues. Per the germline V gene, CDR1 is SGHTA and CDR2 is FQGNSA. Deletions cut 5 bases from V and 8 bases from J, with 18 bases between. CDR3 residues: CASSPSRVLNEKLFF. The CDR3 nucleotides are TGTGCCAGCAGCCCATCGCGGGTCCTCAACGAAAAACTGTTTTTT.

This chain uses TRBV18 with TRBJ1-5, with 11 bases identical to TRBD1. The trim removed 3 bases at V and 7 bases at J, leaving 8 bases unmatched. The V gene's germline CDR1 is KGHSH and CDR2 LQKENI. The CDR3 runs to 16 residues. The CDR3 sequence is CASSPNSRTGGQPQHF. CDR3 bases: TGTGCCAGCTCACCTAATAGCAGGACAGGGGGCCAGCCCCAGCATTTT.

The chain joins TRBV4-2 to TRBJ2-1, with D hard to call. Germline assignment: CDR1 LGHNA and CDR2 YNFKEQ. V lost 1 base and J 5 bases, leaving 6 bases between the germline ends. The CDR3 sequence is 13 residues long. This CDR3 is CASSQALNNEQFF. In DNA, the CDR3 is TGTGCCAGCAGCCAAGCCCTTAACAATGAGCAGTTCTTC.

The V and J genes are TRBV11-3 and TRBJ1-1, with unresolved D. The CDR3 consists of 13 residues. V was clipped by 0 bases and J by 6 bases, with 8 bases between them. The germline gives CDR1 SGHNT, CDR2 YENEEA. The CDR3 here is CASSLDQRAEAFF. CDR3 bases: TGTGCCAGCAGCTTAGATCAAAGAGCTGAAGCTTTCTTT.

The rearrangement links TRBV7-9 to TRBJ2-1, with 9 positions matching TRBD2. V dropped 4 bases and J dropped 6; count of bases not matched to a gene: 4. Germline CDR1 SEHNR, CDR2 FQNEAQ (reference sequence). The CDR3 loop spans 14 amino acids. As DNA, the CDR3 is TGTGCCAGCAGCTACGGACTAGCGAGCAATGAGCAGTTCTTC. Protein sequence: CASSYGLASNEQFF.